These 2 T cell receptor beta chains were sequenced from one sample in a study of CD8 T cells in ankylosing spondylitis. TCRdb reprocessed the 5' RACE reads via MiXCR and lists one record per CDR3 protein. The data show roughly 450,000 distinct CDR3 sequences, approximately 26% seen once. No antigens are known for them. Broader study findings: Ankylosing spondylitis blood appeared to carry a characteristic TCR beta motif of 7 or 8 highly homologous variants.

Sequencing was done on a sample of blood, either unsorted or a sorted T cell fraction (not recorded which). These receptors all stem from a male donor with ankylosing spondylitis.

The rearrangement links TRBV20-1 to TRBJ2-1, with 11 bases identical to TRBD2. This CDR3 has 17 amino acids. The V segment lost 2 bases and the J segment 1 base; nucleotides outside the gene matches: 7. Germline CDR1 DFQATT, CDR2 SNEGSKA (reference sequence). CDR3 in amino acids: CSARSGLAGGSYNEQFF. DNA for the CDR3: TGCAGTGCTAGAAGCGGGCTAGCGGGAGGATCCTACAATGAGCAGTTCTTC.

This clonotype was counted between two and nine times. The J gene is TRBJ2-5, the V gene TRBV5-1, with TRBD2 matching 10 bases. The J segment lost 3 bases and the V segment lost 0 bases, leaving 5 bases of the junction unmatched. The germline V gene encodes CDR1 SGHRS and CDR2 YFSETQ. The CDR3 sequence is 16 residues long. The CDR3 loop reads CASSLVITSGEETQYF. As DNA, the CDR3 is TGCGCCAGCAGCTTGGTAATCACTAGCGGGGAAGAGACCCAGTACTTC.